Sequencing of this TCR beta chain was carried out in a study of blood T cell repertoires in COVID-19. TCRdb's table, derived via immunoSEQ multiplex PCR, lists solely in-frame clones and lacks some. The table has about 230,000 clones, under 90% seen once. In its sample, this clone was seen once. The CDR3 sequence is 15 residues long. Germline V lookup: CDR1 SGHKS, CDR2 YYEKEE (reference sequence). Deletions cut 0 bases from V and 8 bases from J, with 15 bases between. The receptor comes from a man in his fifties with COVID-19, enrolled during active disease. The sample consisted of peripheral blood. The V gene is TRBV5-5, the J gene TRBJ1-3, with D possibly TRBD1 on 5 matching bases. Here the CDR3 reads CASSLVQGSRDTIYF. CDR3 sequence (DNA): TGTGCCAGCAGCTTGGTGCAGGGAAGTCGAGACACCATATATTTT. The full variable domain, completed using reference TRBV5-5 and TRBJ1-3, is DAGVTQSPTHLIKTRGQQVTLRCSPISGHKSVSWYQQVLGQGPQFIFQYYEKEERGRGNFPDRFSARQFPNYSSELNVNALLLGDSALYLCASSLVQGSRDTIYFGEGSWLTVV.